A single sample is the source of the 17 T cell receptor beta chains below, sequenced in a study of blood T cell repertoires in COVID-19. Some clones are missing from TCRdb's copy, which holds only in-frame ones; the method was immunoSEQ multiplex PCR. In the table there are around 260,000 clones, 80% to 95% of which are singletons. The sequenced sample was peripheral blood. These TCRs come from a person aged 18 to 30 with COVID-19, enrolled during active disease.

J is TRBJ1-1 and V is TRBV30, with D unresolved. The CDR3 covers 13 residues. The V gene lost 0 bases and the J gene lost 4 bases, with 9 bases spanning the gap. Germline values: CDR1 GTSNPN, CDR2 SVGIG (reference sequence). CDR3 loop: CAWSVFSGTEAFF. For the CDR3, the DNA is TGTGCCTGGAGTGTATTTTCGGGCACTGAAGCTTTCTTT.

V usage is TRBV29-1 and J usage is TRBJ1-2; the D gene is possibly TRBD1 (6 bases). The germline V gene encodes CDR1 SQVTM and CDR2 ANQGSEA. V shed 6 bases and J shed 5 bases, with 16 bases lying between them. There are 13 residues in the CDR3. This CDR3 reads CSVPTRQVYGYTF. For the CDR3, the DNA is TGCAGCGTCCCGACCCGACAGGTATATGGCTACACCTTC.

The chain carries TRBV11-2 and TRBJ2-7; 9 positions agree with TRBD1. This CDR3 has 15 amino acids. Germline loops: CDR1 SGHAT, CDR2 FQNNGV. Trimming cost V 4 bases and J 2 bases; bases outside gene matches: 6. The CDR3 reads CASSSGTGPTYEQYF. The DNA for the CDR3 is TGTGCCAGCAGCTCCGGGACAGGGCCGACCTACGAGCAGTACTTC.

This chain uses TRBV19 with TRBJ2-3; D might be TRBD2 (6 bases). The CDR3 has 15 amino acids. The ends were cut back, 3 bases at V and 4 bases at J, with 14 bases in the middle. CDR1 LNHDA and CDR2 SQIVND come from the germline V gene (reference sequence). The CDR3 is CASSIDGRVADTQYF. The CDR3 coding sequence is TGTGCCAGTAGTATCGACGGGAGAGTCGCAGATACGCAGTATTTT.

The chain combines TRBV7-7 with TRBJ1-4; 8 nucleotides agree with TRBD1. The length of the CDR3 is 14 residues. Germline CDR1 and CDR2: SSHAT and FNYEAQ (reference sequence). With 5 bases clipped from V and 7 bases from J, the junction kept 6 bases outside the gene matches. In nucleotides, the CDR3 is TGTGCCAGCAGCGCCGGGACAGGACGTGAAAAACTGTTTTTT. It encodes CASSAGTGREKLFF.

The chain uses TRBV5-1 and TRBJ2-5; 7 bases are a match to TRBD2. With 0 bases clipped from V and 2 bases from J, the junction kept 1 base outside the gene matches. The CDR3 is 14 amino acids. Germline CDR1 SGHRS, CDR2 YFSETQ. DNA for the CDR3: TGCGCCAGCAGCTTGGTGGGGGGGCAAGAGACCCAGTACTTC. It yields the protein CASSLVGGQETQYF.

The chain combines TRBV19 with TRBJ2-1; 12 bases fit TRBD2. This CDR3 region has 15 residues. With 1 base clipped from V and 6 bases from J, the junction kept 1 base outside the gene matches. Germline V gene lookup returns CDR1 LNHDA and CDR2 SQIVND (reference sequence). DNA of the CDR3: TGTGCCAGTAGTATAGGACTAGCGGGAGCCAATGAGCAGTTCTTC. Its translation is CASSIGLAGANEQFF.

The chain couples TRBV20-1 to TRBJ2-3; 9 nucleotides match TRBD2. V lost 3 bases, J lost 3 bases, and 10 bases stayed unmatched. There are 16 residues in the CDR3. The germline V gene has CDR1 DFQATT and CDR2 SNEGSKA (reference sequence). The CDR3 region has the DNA TGCAGTGCTAGTGTGGGGGCGGGAGGGCGGACAGATACGCAGTATTTT. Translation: CSASVGAGGRTDTQYF.

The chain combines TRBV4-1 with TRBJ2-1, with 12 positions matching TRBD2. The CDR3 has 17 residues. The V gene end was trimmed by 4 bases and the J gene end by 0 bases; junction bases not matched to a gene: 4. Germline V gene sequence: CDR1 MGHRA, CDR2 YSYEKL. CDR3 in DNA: TGCGCCAGCAGCCTAGGGGGACTAGCGGGCTCCTACAATGAGCAGTTCTTC. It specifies CASSLGGLAGSYNEQFF.

DNA of the CDR3: TGTGCCAGCAGTCCGAGGACTAGCTACGAGCAGTACTTC. As protein: CASSPRTSYEQYF. The V and J genes are TRBV27 and TRBJ2-7; 7 bases map to TRBD2. The V gene end was trimmed by 5 bases and the J gene end by 3 bases; junction bases not matched to a gene: 4. CDR3 length: 13 residues. The germline V gene has CDR1 MNHEY and CDR2 SMNVEV (reference sequence).

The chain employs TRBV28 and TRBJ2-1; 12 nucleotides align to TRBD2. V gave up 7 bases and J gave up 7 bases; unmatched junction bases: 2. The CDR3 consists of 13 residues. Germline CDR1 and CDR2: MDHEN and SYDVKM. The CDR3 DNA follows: TGTGCCAGCACTAGCGGGAGGGAAAATGAGCAGTTCTTC. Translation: CASTSGRENEQFF.

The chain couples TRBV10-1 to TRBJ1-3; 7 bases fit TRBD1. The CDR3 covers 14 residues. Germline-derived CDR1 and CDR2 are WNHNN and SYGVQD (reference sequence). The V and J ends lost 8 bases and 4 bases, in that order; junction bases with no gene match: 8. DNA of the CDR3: TGCGCCAGCCCGGAAGCCAGGGGGGGAAACACCATATATTTT. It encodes CASPEARGGNTIYF.

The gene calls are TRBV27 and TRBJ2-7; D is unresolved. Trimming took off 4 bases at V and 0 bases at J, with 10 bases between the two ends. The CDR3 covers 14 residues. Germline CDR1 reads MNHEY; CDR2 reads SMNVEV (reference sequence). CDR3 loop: CASSSGWSSYEQYF. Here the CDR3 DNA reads TGTGCCAGCAGTTCCGGGTGGAGCTCCTACGAGCAGTACTTC.

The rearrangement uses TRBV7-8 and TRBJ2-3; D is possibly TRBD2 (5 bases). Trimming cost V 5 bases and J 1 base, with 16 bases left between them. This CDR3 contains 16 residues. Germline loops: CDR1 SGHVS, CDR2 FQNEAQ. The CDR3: CASSALLRGGTDTQYF. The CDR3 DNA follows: TGTGCCAGCAGCGCACTCCTCCGGGGAGGCACAGATACGCAGTATTTT. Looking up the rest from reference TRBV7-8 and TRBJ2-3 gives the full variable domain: GAGVSQSPRYKVAKRGQDVALRCDPISGHVSLFWYQQALGQGPEFLTYFQNEAQLDKSGLPSDRFFAERPEGSVSTLKIQRTQQEDSAVYLCASSALLRGGTDTQYFGPGTRLTVL.

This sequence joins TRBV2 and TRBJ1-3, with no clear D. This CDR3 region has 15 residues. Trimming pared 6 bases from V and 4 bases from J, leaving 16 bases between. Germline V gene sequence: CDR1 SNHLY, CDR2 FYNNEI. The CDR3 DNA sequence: TGTGCCAGCAGCCCGTCCAGCGCTCTAGGAAACACCATATATTTT. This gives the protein CASSPSSALGNTIYF.

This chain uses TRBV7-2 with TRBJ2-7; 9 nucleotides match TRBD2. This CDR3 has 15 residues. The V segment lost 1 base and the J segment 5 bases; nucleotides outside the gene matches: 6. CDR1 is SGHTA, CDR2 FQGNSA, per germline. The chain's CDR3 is CASSLESWTSDEQYF. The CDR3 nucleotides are TGTGCCAGCAGCTTAGAGTCGTGGACTAGCGACGAGCAGTACTTC.

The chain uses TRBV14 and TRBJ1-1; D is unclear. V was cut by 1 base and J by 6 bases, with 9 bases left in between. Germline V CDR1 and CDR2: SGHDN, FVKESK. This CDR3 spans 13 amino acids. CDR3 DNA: TGTGCCAGCAGCCAAGCCAGGTTGGCTGAAGCTTTCTTT. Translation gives CASSQARLAEAFF.